The sequence of this T cell receptor beta chain was determined in a study of memory CD4+ T cells and cytomegalovirus serostatus. On the study more broadly: Donors were healthy Belgian adults, under 10 CMV seropositive and some 24 seronegative. Points from the study as a whole: Suggested: most of the CMV-linked TCR signature lies in CD4+ memory cells.

Assay: immunoSEQ multiplex PCR; the TCRdb copy retains only in-frame clones and omits some. Altogether over 60,000 clones are present, approximately 77% being singletons, with the ten largest covering roughly 1%. CDR3 size: 13 residues. V shed 0 bases and J shed 2 bases, with 4 bases lying between them. Germline V gene sequence: CDR1 SGHVS, CDR2 FNYEAQ. The sort gate was single viable CD3+CD4+CD8-CD45RO+ cells for memory CD4+ T cells. Concerning this clone: Its matching antigen is unknown.

V usage is TRBV7-6 and J usage is TRBJ2-5; D unresolved. This clonotype was obtained from an adult in good health and CMV-seronegative. The sample consisted of memory CD4+ T cells from blood. The CDR3 coding sequence is TGTGCCAGCAGCTTAGCAACTCAAGAGACCCAGTACTTC. Translation gives CASSLATQETQYF.